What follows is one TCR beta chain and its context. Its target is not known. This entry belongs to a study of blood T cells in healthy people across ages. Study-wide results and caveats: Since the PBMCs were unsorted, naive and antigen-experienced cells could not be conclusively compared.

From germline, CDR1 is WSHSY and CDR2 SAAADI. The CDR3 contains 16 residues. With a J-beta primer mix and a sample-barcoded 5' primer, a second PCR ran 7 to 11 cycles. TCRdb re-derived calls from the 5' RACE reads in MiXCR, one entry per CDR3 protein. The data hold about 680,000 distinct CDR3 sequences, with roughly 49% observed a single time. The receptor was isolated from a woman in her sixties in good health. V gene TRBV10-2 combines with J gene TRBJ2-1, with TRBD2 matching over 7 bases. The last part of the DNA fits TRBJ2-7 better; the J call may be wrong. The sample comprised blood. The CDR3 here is CASSEYLAASYNEQYF. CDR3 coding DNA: TGCGCCAGCAGTGAGTATCTAGCGGCCTCCTACAATGAGCAGTACTTC.